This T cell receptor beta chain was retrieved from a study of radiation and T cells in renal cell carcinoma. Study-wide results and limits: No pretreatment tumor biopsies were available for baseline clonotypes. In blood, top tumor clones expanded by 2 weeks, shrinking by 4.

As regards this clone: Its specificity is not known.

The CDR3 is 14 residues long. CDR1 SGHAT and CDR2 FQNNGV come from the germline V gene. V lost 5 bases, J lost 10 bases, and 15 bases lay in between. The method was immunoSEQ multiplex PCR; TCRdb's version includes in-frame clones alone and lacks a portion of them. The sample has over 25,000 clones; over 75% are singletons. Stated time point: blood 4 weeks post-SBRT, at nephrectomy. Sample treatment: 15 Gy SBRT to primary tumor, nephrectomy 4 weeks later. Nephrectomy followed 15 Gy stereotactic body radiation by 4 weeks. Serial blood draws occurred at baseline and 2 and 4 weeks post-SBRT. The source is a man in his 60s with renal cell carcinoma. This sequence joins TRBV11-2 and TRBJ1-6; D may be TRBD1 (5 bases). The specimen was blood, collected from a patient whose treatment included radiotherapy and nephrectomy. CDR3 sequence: CASSTPGDGSPLHF. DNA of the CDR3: TGTGCCAGCAGCACCCCGGGGGATGGATCACCCCTCCACTTT.